The T cell receptor (beta chain) under discussion was sequenced for a study of regulatory T cells in long-lasting Graves disease. Time point in this sample: newly diagnosed GD, antithyroid drugs for less than 3 months. Making the TCR library involved RNA that had been extracted from PBMCs. Graves' disease diagnosis used American Thyroid Association guidelines. In this sample, this clonotype turned up many times. The V end lost 3 bases, the J end lost 5 bases, and 10 bases lay between the germline ends. There are 13 residues in the CDR3. Germline values: CDR1 KGHSH, CDR2 LQKENI. The TCR beta library used iRepertoire HTBI primers with Arm-PCR amplification of CDR3. Under the authors' procedure: From all samples, identification returned over 13 TRBJ and 60 to 80 TRBV segments. A single record per CDR3 protein comes from TCRdb applying MiXCR to the multiplex PCR reads. TCRdb assigned the V and J calls; the authors' analysis was not used. Here the sample spans roughly 500,000 distinct CDR3 sequences, 11% to 15% being singletons.

This sample was also put to use in a study of T cells in Graves' hyperthyroidism and ophthalmopathy.

This chain links TRBV18 with TRBJ1-1; D is unresolved. This sample comprised peripheral blood mononuclear cells (PBMCs), obtained at new diagnosis, from a patient treated with antithyroid drugs. This TCR was recovered from a woman aged 45-65 years with Graves disease. The DNA of the CDR3 is TGTGCCAGCTCACCGAACGAGGATACTGAAGCTTTCTTT. Its translation: CASSPNEDTEAFF. Looking up the rest from reference TRBV18 and TRBJ1-1 gives the full variable domain: NAGVMQNPRHLVRRRGQEARLRCSPMKGHSHVYWYRQLPEEGLKFMVYLQKENIIDESGMPKERFSAEFPKEGPSILRIQQVVRGDSAAYFCASSPNEDTEAFFGQGTRLTVV.